This T cell receptor beta chain was captured by sequencing in a study of a mutant IDH1 vaccine in newly diagnosed glioma. Time point denoted: week 11, during vaccination. Vaccine doses each comprised 300 ug of mutant IDH1 20-mer peptide, with topical imiquimod. A note on this clone: Its antigen remains unidentified. At one end, the junction sequence differs from germline, possibly due to a read error.

Germline CDR1 and CDR2: SGHRS and YFSETQ. The CDR3 totals 14 residues. Sequenced by immunoSEQ multiplex PCR; TCRdb stores in-frame clones only, minus some. In the table there are tens of thousands of clones, about four fifths of which are singletons. Here the sequenced sample was PBMCs, taken from a glioma patient whose treatment included an IDH1 peptide vaccine. V is TRBV5-1 and J is TRBJ1-6; D is unresolved. This TCR was sampled from a man aged 25-45 years with glioma. The CDR3 DNA is TGTGCCAGCAGCTTAAGGCAGCCGGGGTCACCCCTCCACTTT. Its translation: CASSLRQPGSPLHF.